The present T cell receptor (beta chain) was sequenced within a study of cytomegalovirus exposure and HLA in healthy donors. The donors gave bone marrow, and they were healthy. Nominally healthy donors were sampled, though unrecorded immune exposures were likely. Both 60 Vbeta primers and 13 Jbeta primers went into the PCR. Here immunoSEQ multiplex PCR was the method, and the copy in TCRdb shows in-frame clones only, minus some. The sample yields roughly 180,000 clones, roughly 80% seen once. The ends lost 5 bases at V and 5 bases at J; junction bases unmatched: 13. CDR3 length equals 16 residues. Germline lookup yields CDR1 SGHRS and CDR2 YFSETQ.

The rearrangement links TRBV5-1 to TRBJ2-7, with 10 bases fitting TRBD2. Sequenced input: PBMCs. This TCR derives from a man younger than 45 in good health and CMV-seronegative. The CDR3 nucleotides are TGCGCCAGCAGACTAAGACCGGGACTAGCGCTGAACGAGCAGTACTTC. Translated, it gives CASRLRPGLALNEQYF.